This T cell receptor beta chain was sequenced during a study of response to subunit inactivated influenza vaccine. There are many counts of this clonotype. CDR1 and CDR2 (germline): MNHEY, SVGEGT. The V end was cut by 2 bases, the J end by 2 bases, with 7 bases between. This CDR3 spans 13 amino acids. TCRdb ran MiXCR on the RT-PCR reads and lists one entry per CDR3 protein. There are about 500,000 distinct CDR3 sequences in the sample; more than 7% occur only once, and around 13% lies in the top ten. The genes are TRBV6-2 or TRBV6-3 and TRBJ2-7; D may be TRBD1 (5 bases). The source material was PBMCs from blood, sampled around 2 years after vaccination. The TCR comes from a man aged 50 to 69 who received an inactivated influenza vaccine. CDR3: CASSYRGTYEQYF. The CDR3 DNA reads as TGTGCCAGCAGTTACAGGGGAACCTACGAGCAGTACTTC.